This T cell receptor beta chain was captured by sequencing in a study of T cell responses to AZD1222 COVID-19 vaccine. Study results and caveats: The breadth and depth of Spike-specific TCRs increased once two AZD1222 doses had been given.

Remarks on this clone: Its antigen remains unknown.

Generated by immunoSEQ multiplex PCR, the TCRdb table keeps only in-frame clones and is missing some. Among around 83,000 clones listed, about 91% were seen once. This CDR3 is built from 17 residues. The V segment lost 5 bases and the J segment 2 bases; nucleotides outside the gene matches: 9. The germline V gene encodes CDR1 MNHNY and CDR2 SVGAGI (reference sequence). The chain is built from TRBV6-6 and TRBJ1-6; 7 nucleotides line up with TRBD1. The source was peripheral blood, collected on day 0 of AZD1222 vaccination. This TCR was recovered from an adult in good health. CDR3 residues: CASSHETGITYNSPLHF. CDR3 DNA: TGTGCCAGCAGTCACGAGACAGGGATCACCTATAATTCACCCCTCCACTTT.